The 14 T cell receptor beta chains listed next were all sequenced from one sample in a study of blood T cell repertoires in COVID-19. The table came from immunoSEQ multiplex PCR; TCRdb's copy has only in-frame clones and leaves some out. The data hold 50,000 to 80,000 clones, with 80% to 95% observed a single time. Sequenced: peripheral blood. The receptors were sampled from a woman older than 75 with active COVID-19.

The CDR3 nucleotides are TGTGCTAGTCTAACCGGGACAGGGGGCGGGAAAAACATTCAGTACTTC. Its translation is CASLTGTGGGKNIQYF. The chain joins TRBV12-5 to TRBJ2-4; 12 bases map to TRBD1. V shed 8 bases, J shed 4 bases, and the junction held 9 bases outside the gene matches. Germline V gene sequence: CDR1 LGHNT, CDR2 FRNRAP. The CDR3 runs 16 residues. The variable domain in full, with the rest retrieved from reference TRBV12-5 and TRBJ2-4, is DARVTQTPRHKVTEMGQEVTMRCQPILGHNTVFWYRQTMMQGLELLAYFRNRAPLDDSGMPKDRFSAEMPDATLATLKIQPSEPRDSAVYFCASLTGTGGGKNIQYFGAGTRLSVL.

V gene TRBV6-5 combines with J gene TRBJ2-2, with 7 bases fitting TRBD1. Per the germline V gene, CDR1 is MNHEY and CDR2 is SVGAGI. The J segment lost 4 bases and the V segment lost 6 bases, leaving 5 bases of the junction unmatched. CDR3 length equals 14 residues. In DNA, the CDR3 is TGTGCCAGCAGGCGACAGGGCCTCACCGGGGAGCTGTTTTTT. It translates to CASRRQGLTGELFF.

The chain employs TRBV19 and TRBJ2-1, with D uncertain. V dropped 0 bases and J dropped 10 bases, with 16 bases sitting between them. CDR1 and CDR2 from the germline V gene are LNHDA and SQIVND (reference sequence). CDR3 length: 15 amino acids. In DNA form, the CDR3 reads TGTGCCAGTAGTATAGATCACGGCTCCGACGGGGAGCAGTTCTTC. As protein: CASSIDHGSDGEQFF.

This clone was seen only once. This chain uses TRBV6-4 with TRBJ1-1; no clear D gene. This CDR3 is built from 15 residues. Trimming cost V 0 bases and J 4 bases, with 12 bases left between them. The germline gives CDR1 MRHNA, CDR2 SNTAGT. The CDR3 DNA follows: TGTGCCAGCAGTGACTCGATCGGGGAGGGCACTGAAGCTTTCTTT. It is translated as CASSDSIGEGTEAFF.

The chain recombines TRBV2 with TRBJ2-2, with a weak D call TRBD2 (7 bases). CDR3 size: 17 residues. The germline V gene encodes CDR1 SNHLY and CDR2 FYNNEI. Between the trimmed V and J ends, which lost 4 bases and 0 bases, there was a span of 15 bases. For the CDR3, the DNA is TGTGCCAGCAGTGGTAAGGGGGGGACCTCGAACACCGGGGAGCTGTTTTTT. Its translation: CASSGKGGTSNTGELFF.

The rearrangement joins TRBV25-1 to TRBJ2-1, with TRBD1 matching 8 bases. This CDR3 comprises 17 residues. Per germline, CDR1 MGHDK and CDR2 SYGVNS. V was clipped by 2 bases and J by 3 bases; unmatched bases: 9. CDR3 in amino acids: CASSEPRQGWVYNEQFF. As DNA, the CDR3 is TGTGCCAGCAGTGAACCCCGACAGGGGTGGGTCTACAATGAGCAGTTCTTC.

The rearrangement joins TRBV24-1 to TRBJ2-5; 8 nucleotides agree with TRBD1. The J segment lost 4 bases and the V segment lost 2 bases, leaving 5 bases of the junction unmatched. CDR1 and CDR2 (germline): KGHDR, SFDVKD. CDR3 length equals 15 residues. The CDR3 loop reads CATSDSRGPGETQYF. The CDR3 DNA is TGTGCCACCAGTGATTCCAGGGGGCCGGGAGAGACCCAGTACTTC.

V gene TRBV5-1 combines with J gene TRBJ2-1, with 12 nucleotides matching TRBD2. The germline V gene has CDR1 SGHRS and CDR2 YFSETQ. The CDR3 sequence is 16 residues long. Unmatched junction bases numbered 6, after V lost 4 bases and J lost 4 bases. CDR3 loop: CASSPSLAGGYNEQFF. As DNA, the CDR3 is TGCGCCAGCAGCCCGTCACTAGCGGGAGGATACAATGAGCAGTTCTTC.

The chain combines TRBV7-8 with TRBJ1-2, with 10 bases matching TRBD1. The CDR3 covers 14 residues. V gave up 5 bases and J gave up 8 bases; unmatched junction bases: 8. Per the germline V gene, CDR1 is SGHVS and CDR2 is FQNEAQ. CDR3 in DNA: TGTGCCAGCAGCGCCGGGACAGGGGATGGGGGCTACACCTTC. Encoded protein: CASSAGTGDGGYTF. Using reference TRBV7-8 and TRBJ1-2 for the parts outside the CDR3, the full variable domain is GAGVSQSPRYKVAKRGQDVALRCDPISGHVSLFWYQQALGQGPEFLTYFQNEAQLDKSGLPSDRFFAERPEGSVSTLKIQRTQQEDSAVYLCASSAGTGDGGYTFGSGTRLTVV.

The chain has TRBV4-2 and TRBJ2-2, with D perhaps matching TRBD2 (6 bases). There are 17 residues in the CDR3. The germline gives CDR1 LGHNA, CDR2 YNFKEQ. V was shortened by 0 bases and J by 7 bases, with 18 bases between the two germline ends. CDR3 nucleotide sequence: TGTGCCAGCAGCCAAGATTTACCGGGGGAAGAAGGCGGGGAGCTGTTTTTT. Translating gives CASSQDLPGEEGGELFF.

The chain is built from TRBV5-6 and TRBJ2-3; 8 bases fit TRBD2. The germline V gene encodes CDR1 SGHDT and CDR2 YYEEEE. V lost 5 bases and J lost 2; bases outside the gene matches: 7. The CDR3 loop spans 15 amino acids. CDR3 amino acids: CASSRSGGYTDTQYF. The CDR3 DNA follows: TGTGCCAGCAGTCGGAGCGGGGGCTACACAGATACGCAGTATTTT. Based on the CDR3 plus reference TRBV5-6 and TRBJ2-3, the full variable domain is DAGVTQSPTHLIKTRGQQVTLRCSPKSGHDTVSWYQQALGQGPQFIFQYYEEEERQRGNFPDRFSGHQFPNYSSELNVNALLLGDSALYLCASSRSGGYTDTQYFGPGTRLTVL.

The chain joins TRBV5-6 to TRBJ2-7; 7 bases are a match to TRBD2. J was trimmed by 2 bases and V by 0 bases; bases with no gene match: 8. Germline CDR1 reads SGHDT; CDR2 reads YYEEEE. The CDR3 has 16 amino acids. The chain's CDR3 is CASSLGVSGSPYEQYV. The CDR3 nucleotides read TGTGCCAGCAGCTTGGGCGTTAGCGGGTCCCCCTACGAGCAGTACGTC.

This clone was seen a single time. The chain joins TRBV19 to TRBJ1-2; the D gene is possibly TRBD1 (5 bases). The CDR3 loop spans 16 amino acids. In germline, CDR1 is LNHDA, CDR2 SQIVND (reference sequence). Trimming took 1 base from V and 3 from J, leaving 15 bases between them. CDR3 protein: CASSIGAGEVYYGYTF. CDR3 sequence (DNA): TGTGCCAGTAGTATAGGCGCGGGGGAGGTGTACTATGGCTACACCTTC.

This sequence joins TRBV11-1 and TRBJ1-5; D not resolved. V was clipped by 2 bases and J by 4 bases, with 6 bases between them. Germline V gene lookup returns CDR1 SGHAT and CDR2 FQDESV (reference sequence). CDR3 length equals 13 residues. CDR3: CASSLSGNQPQHF. The CDR3 coding sequence is TGTGCCAGCAGCTTAAGCGGGAATCAGCCCCAGCATTTT.